A single sample is the source of the 30 T cell receptor beta chains below, sequenced in a study of CD8+CD57+ T cells in acquired aplastic anemia. Only patients with CD8+CD57+ cell expansion on flow cytometry were chosen for sequencing. The study profiled TCR beta VDJ and CDR3 using genomic DNA as template. TCRdb recomputed calls from the reads with MiXCR, one row per CDR3 protein. Here the sample spans more than 150,000 distinct CDR3 sequences, approximately 48% being singletons. The sequencing input was sorted CD4+, CD8+, or CD8+CD57+ T cells (not recorded which) from PBMCs. All receptors derive from a human donor with aplastic anemia.

This rearrangement joins TRBV30 to TRBJ2-1; TRBD2 is a possible D gene (6 bases). This CDR3 is built from 14 residues. Trimming shortened V by 3 bases and J by 3 bases, and 12 bases separated the two germline ends. CDR1 GTSNPN and CDR2 SVGIG come from the germline V gene (reference sequence). As DNA, the CDR3 is TGTGCCTGGAGGCGAGCGGGCAACTACAATGAGCAGTTCTTC. Translating it yields CAWRRAGNYNEQFF.

In this sample, this clonotype turned up many times. The rearrangement joins TRBV20-1 to TRBJ2-5, with TRBD2 as a possible D gene (6 bases). The CDR3 consists of 17 residues. The V gene lost 0 bases and the J gene lost 1 base, with 18 bases spanning the gap. Germline V gene data show CDR1 as DFQATT and CDR2 as SNEGSKA (reference sequence). CDR3 sequence: CSARDPWAGLGQETQYF. Here the CDR3 DNA reads TGCAGTGCTAGAGATCCCTGGGCGGGGCTGGGCCAAGAGACCCAGTACTTC.

The V and J genes are TRBV6-5 and TRBJ1-1; 7 bases line up with TRBD1. This CDR3 has 16 amino acids. Germline CDR1 and CDR2: MNHEY and SVGAGI. V lost 4 bases to trimming and J lost 2 bases; unmatched junction nucleotides: 10. The CDR3 nucleotides read TGTGCCAGCAGTTCCCCGAGAGGGGGCGCAAACACTGAAGCTTTCTTT. Residues: CASSSPRGGANTEAFF.

This sequence joins TRBV29-1 and TRBJ1-2; no clear D. Trimming stripped 0 bases from V and 3 bases from J, with 5 bases between. Per germline, CDR1 SQVTM and CDR2 ANQGSEA. CDR3 size: 12 residues. The CDR3 DNA is TGCAGCGTTGAAGAGATGTACTATGGCTACACCTTC. Its translation is CSVEEMYYGYTF.

Ten or more counts support this clonotype. This rearrangement joins TRBV5-8 to TRBJ1-2; D possibly corresponds to TRBD1 (5 bases). Germline V gives CDR1 SGHTS, CDR2 YDEGEE. The V and J ends lost 3 bases and 4 bases respectively, with 13 bases between them. This CDR3 has 14 residues. CDR3 nucleotides: TGTGCCAGCAGCTCCTCCGGGGGGTTCTATGGCTACACCTTC. Residues: CASSSSGGFYGYTF.

The chain carries TRBV7-9 and TRBJ2-5; tentatively, D is TRBD2 (7 bases). Germline V gene sequence: CDR1 SEHNR, CDR2 FQNEAQ (reference sequence). The CDR3 runs 16 residues. Trimming took off 6 bases at V and 4 bases at J, with 21 bases between the two ends. The chain's CDR3 is CASRPNVGGPRETQYF. The CDR3 DNA is TGTGCCAGCAGGCCCAACGTCGGGGGGCCCCGAGAGACCCAGTACTTC.

This clonotype showed up many times. The chain employs TRBV12-3 or TRBV12-4 and TRBJ1-5, with D perhaps TRBD1 (5 bases). V was cut by 5 bases and J by 6 bases, with 20 bases left in between. The CDR3 extends over 16 amino acids. The CDR3 nucleotides are TGTGCCAGCAGTCCCCGGTTTGCGGGGGGGGGTCAGCCCCAGCATTTT. Amino acid sequence: CASSPRFAGGGQPQHF.

The rearrangement links TRBV11-1 to TRBJ1-4; D possibly corresponds to TRBD1 (6 bases). CDR1 and CDR2 from the germline V gene are SGHAT and FQDESV (reference sequence). V was cut by 1 base and J by 8 bases, with 17 bases left in between. The CDR3 runs 16 residues. CDR3 amino acids: CASSLVSGRGAEKLFF. In nucleotides, the CDR3 is TGTGCCAGCAGCTTAGTATCCGGACGGGGGGCCGAAAAACTGTTTTTT.

This chain links TRBV6-4 with TRBJ1-1; D unresolved. V lost 4 bases to trimming and J lost 1 base, with 10 bases between them. This CDR3 region has 14 residues. Looked up from germline, CDR1 is MRHNA and CDR2 is SNTAGT. CDR3 nucleotides: TGTGCCAGCAGTGCCGTGATGGGGAACACTGAAGCTTTCTTT. Translation: CASSAVMGNTEAFF.

This clonotype was observed a few times. CDR3 amino acids: CASGRGGGHEKLFF. The CDR3 DNA sequence: TGTGCCAGCGGCAGGGGGGGAGGCCATGAAAAACTGTTTTTT. The chain joins TRBV14 to TRBJ1-4, with TRBD1 matching over 7 bases. The CDR3 has 14 residues. CDR1 and CDR2 (germline): SGHDN, FVKESK. After removal of 8 bases from V and 6 bases from J, the junction contained 9 bases not matched to a gene. The variable domain in full, with the rest retrieved from reference TRBV14 and TRBJ1-4, is EAGVTQFPSHSVIEKGQTVTLRCDPISGHDNLYWYRRVMGKEIKFLLHFVKESKQDESGMPNNRFLAERTGGTYSTLKVQPAELEDSGVYFCASGRGGGHEKLFFGSGTQLSVL.

This clonotype has ten or more counts. The chain has TRBV20-1 and TRBJ2-1, with TRBD2 matching 11 bases. V shed 6 bases, J shed 4 bases, and the junction held 2 bases outside the gene matches. Germline CDR1 and CDR2: DFQATT and SNEGSKA (reference sequence). The CDR3 is made up of 13 amino acids. CDR3 sequence: CSARLAGYNEQFF. The CDR3 region has the DNA TGCAGTGCGAGACTAGCGGGATACAATGAGCAGTTCTTC.

The chain couples TRBV20-1 to TRBJ2-1; 9 positions match TRBD1. Germline CDR1 reads DFQATT; CDR2 reads SNEGSKA (reference sequence). With V trimmed by 5 bases and J by 7 bases, 12 bases remained unmatched. CDR3 size: 15 residues. This chain's CDR3 is CSALQSGTGSNEQFF. The CDR3 DNA reads TGCAGTGCTCTTCAGTCCGGGACAGGGTCGAATGAGCAGTTCTTC.

This clonotype was picked up many times. This rearrangement joins TRBV3-1 to TRBJ2-3, with 8 nucleotides matching TRBD1. The germline CDR1 and CDR2 sequences are LGHDT and YNNKEL (reference sequence). With 1 base clipped from V and 2 bases from J, the junction kept 5 bases outside the gene matches. This CDR3 comprises 16 residues. The CDR3 coding sequence is TGTGCCAGCAGCCAAGCCGCGACAGGGGTCACAGATACGCAGTATTTT. Translated, it gives CASSQAATGVTDTQYF.

The chain carries TRBV25-1 and TRBJ1-1, with D possibly TRBD1 on 5 matching bases. Trimming shortened V by 3 bases and J by 4 bases, and 18 bases separated the two germline ends. The germline CDR1 and CDR2 sequences are MGHDK and SYGVNS. This CDR3 is 16 amino acids long. The CDR3 is CASSDAGLSRTTEAFF. The CDR3, as DNA: TGTGCCAGCAGTGATGCAGGGTTAAGCAGGACCACTGAAGCTTTCTTT. The variable domain in full, completed from reference TRBV25-1 and TRBJ1-1, reads EADIYQTPRYLVIGTGKKITLECSQTMGHDKMYWYQQDPGMELHLIHYSYGVNSTEKGDLSSESTVSRIRTEHFPLTLESARPSHTSQYLCASSDAGLSRTTEAFFGQGTRLTVV.

There are a few counts of this clonotype. The chain recombines TRBV20-1 with TRBJ2-3, with TRBD2 matching 8 bases. Germline values: CDR1 DFQATT, CDR2 SNEGSKA (reference sequence). V was pared by 0 bases and J by 4 bases, with 9 bases of the junction left unmatched. This CDR3 spans 16 amino acids. The CDR3 loop is CSARDGSSGISDTQYF. The CDR3 region has the DNA TGCAGTGCTAGAGATGGGAGTAGCGGGATTTCAGATACGCAGTATTTT.

This chain joins TRBV11-1 and TRBJ1-1; D is ambiguous. This CDR3 comprises 16 residues. V was trimmed by 1 base and J by 3 bases, leaving 15 bases between them. Germline V gene data show CDR1 as SGHAT and CDR2 as FQDESV (reference sequence). The CDR3 is CASSLDGGMMDTEAFF. The CDR3 region has the DNA TGTGCCAGCAGCTTAGATGGTGGGATGATGGACACTGAAGCTTTCTTT.

This clonotype was counted at least ten times. V gene TRBV20-1 combines with J gene TRBJ1-2; D is uncertain. This CDR3 region has 12 residues. The V end lost 0 bases, the J end lost 8 bases, and 10 bases lay between the germline ends. Germline CDR1 reads DFQATT; CDR2 reads SNEGSKA (reference sequence). The CDR3 sequence is CSARDPGYGYTF. CDR3 sequence (DNA): TGCAGTGCTAGAGATCCCGGGTACGGCTACACCTTC.

The chain carries TRBV29-1 and TRBJ1-1, with D unclear. The V gene's germline CDR1 is SQVTM and CDR2 ANQGSEA. This CDR3 is built from 11 residues. The V end lost 7 bases, the J end lost 2 bases, and 8 bases lay between the germline ends. DNA for the CDR3: TGCAGCGCCTCCCATAACACTGAAGCTTTCTTT. As protein: CSASHNTEAFF.

This clonotype came up a few times. This chain joins TRBV5-6 and TRBJ2-2, with 8 bases matching TRBD2. Per germline, CDR1 SGHDT and CDR2 YYEEEE. The CDR3 has 16 amino acids. V shed 4 bases and J 6 bases; nucleotides not matched to a gene: 11. The CDR3 nucleotides read TGTGCCAGCAGCCCGCCGGTCCCCGGGGGGGCCGGGGAGCTGTTTTTT. Translating it yields CASSPPVPGGAGELFF.

This clonotype was observed many times. The chain carries TRBV20-1 and TRBJ2-7; TRBD1 agrees at 9 bases. The CDR3 totals 15 residues. Germline loops: CDR1 DFQATT, CDR2 SNEGSKA (reference sequence). V shed 1 base, J shed 4 bases, and the junction held 8 bases outside the gene matches. The CDR3, as DNA: TGCAGTGCTAGAGCTTCCGGGACAGGGCAGTACGAGCAGTACTTC. It yields the protein CSARASGTGQYEQYF.

This clonotype has only a few counts. The gene calls are TRBV29-1 and TRBJ2-5; D not resolved. This CDR3 has 11 residues. V was pared by 0 bases and J by 9 bases, with 8 bases between. Germline CDR1 SQVTM, CDR2 ANQGSEA. CDR3 in DNA: TGCAGCGTTGAAGACGTCCAGGCCCAGTACTTC. Its protein product is CSVEDVQAQYF.

In this sample, this clonotype turned up once. A read error may account for a junction end that differs from germline. The CDR3 sequence is CATRLAGHYSYEQYF. The CDR3, as DNA: TGCGCCACGCGACTAGCGGGTCATTACTCCTACGAGCAGTACTTC. This rearrangement joins TRBV11-1 to TRBJ2-7; 10 nucleotides align to TRBD2. CDR3 size: 15 residues. Germline CDR1 SGHAT, CDR2 FQDESV (reference sequence).

The rearrangement joins TRBV12-3 or TRBV12-4 to TRBJ2-7; D gene unclear. With 3 bases removed from V and 9 bases from J, the gap between germline ends came to 12 bases. This CDR3 has 12 amino acids. The CDR3 here is CASSFDQSRQYF. The CDR3, as DNA: TGTGCCAGCAGTTTCGACCAGAGCCGGCAGTACTTC.

This clonotype was observed at least ten times. This CDR3 reads CASSLAASGRDTQYF. The DNA for the CDR3 is TGCGCCAGCAGCTTGGCGGCTAGCGGGAGGGATACGCAGTATTTT. This chain joins TRBV5-1 and TRBJ2-3, with TRBD2 identical over 11 bases. J gave up 6 bases and V 0 bases, and 3 bases lay outside the gene matches. The CDR3 contains 15 residues. Germline V gene lookup returns CDR1 SGHRS and CDR2 YFSETQ.

The chain recombines TRBV6-2 or TRBV6-3 with TRBJ2-2; 10 bases match TRBD2. Trimming at V came to 1 base and at J to 9 bases, leaving 11 bases not matched to a gene. Germline V gene lookup returns CDR1 MNHEY and CDR2 SVGEGT. The CDR3 is made up of 17 amino acids. The CDR3 DNA reads as TGTGCCAGCAGTTACTTTACCGCGGGACTAGCGCCCCGGGAGCTGTTTTTT. This translates into CASSYFTAGLAPRELFF.

Comments on this clonotype: Given a much more abundant clone one base away, this may be a read error. The gene calls are TRBV5-6 and TRBJ1-4, with 7 bases lining up with TRBD1. J lost 7 bases, V lost 3 bases, and 12 bases had no gene match. The CDR3 consists of 16 residues. From germline, CDR1 is SGHDT and CDR2 YYEEEE. CDR3 sequence (DNA): TGTGCCAGCAGCTCAACATTCGGGACAGCAACTGAAAAACTGTTTTTT. Encoded protein: CASSSTFGTATEKLFF.

This clonotype has a count of ten or more. DNA for the CDR3: TGCAGTGCTAGAGATCGGGGACAGCTCTACGAGCAGTACTTC. Translation: CSARDRGQLYEQYF. This chain connects TRBV20-1 to TRBJ2-7; 7 bases agree with TRBD1. The CDR3 extends over 14 amino acids. Germline trimming cut 0 bases from V and 3 bases from J; bases unmatched to any gene: 5. The germline V gene has CDR1 DFQATT and CDR2 SNEGSKA (reference sequence).

This clonotype has just one count. One end of the junction fails to match germline, which may point to a read error. The rearrangement uses TRBV7-6 and TRBJ2-1, with D hard to call. From germline, CDR1 is SGHVS and CDR2 FNYEAQ. The CDR3 spans 12 residues. CDR3: CASSPSGWEQFF. For the CDR3, the DNA is TGTGCTAGCAGCCCCTCGGGCTGGGAGCAGTTCTTC.

The sample holds a few counts of this clonotype. The chain couples TRBV10-3 to TRBJ1-1, with D possibly TRBD1 on 6 matching bases. CDR1 is ENHRY and CDR2 is SYGVKD in the germline V gene. The V and J ends lost 6 bases and 2 bases respectively, with 10 bases between them. This CDR3 region has 13 residues. The CDR3 loop reads CAISEDSNTEAFF. DNA of the CDR3: TGTGCCATCAGCGAGGACAGTAACACTGAAGCTTTCTTT.

This clonotype was counted ten times or more. The V gene is TRBV28, the J gene TRBJ1-1; D is undetermined. The V gene's germline CDR1 is MDHEN and CDR2 SYDVKM. CDR3 length: 14 amino acids. V lost 7 bases and J lost 0, with 12 bases in between. CDR3 in amino acids: CASTTGPMNTEAFF. The CDR3, as DNA: TGTGCCAGCACCACTGGGCCGATGAACACTGAAGCTTTCTTT.